The 16 T cell receptor beta chains in this list originate from one sample, sequenced in a study of T cell responses to AZD1222 COVID-19 vaccine. This table comes from immunoSEQ multiplex PCR, and its TCRdb copy is limited to in-frame clones, with some not included. Of 95,000 to 150,000 clones detected, more than 70% appear once; the ten largest clones hold about 4.9%. Sequenced material: peripheral blood, taken on day 0 of AZD1222 vaccination. The source of these receptors is an adult in good health.

The chain employs TRBV28 and TRBJ2-2; 9 positions match TRBD2. V lost 8 bases and J lost 6; bases outside the gene matches: 16. The CDR3 has 17 residues. Germline CDR1 reads MDHEN; CDR2 reads SYDVKM. CDR3 sequence: CASPPRGGASDAGELFF. For the CDR3, the DNA is TGTGCCAGCCCCCCCCGCGGGGGGGCTTCCGACGCCGGGGAGCTGTTTTTT.

The chain combines TRBV27 with TRBJ1-6; 8 nucleotides match TRBD1. The trim removed 3 bases at V and 10 bases at J, leaving 5 bases unmatched. Germline V gives CDR1 MNHEY, CDR2 SMNVEV (reference sequence). This CDR3 has 14 amino acids. The CDR3 here is CASSFGQGGSPLHF. The CDR3 DNA sequence: TGTGCCAGCAGTTTTGGACAGGGCGGCTCACCCCTCCACTTT.

The chain links TRBV19 to TRBJ1-6, with 9 bases lining up with TRBD1. The V gene end was trimmed by 1 base and the J gene end by 8 bases; junction bases not matched to a gene: 6. Germline CDR1 LNHDA, CDR2 SQIVND (reference sequence). The CDR3 runs 16 residues. The CDR3 DNA follows: TGTGCCAGTAGTATAGCTTGGACAGGGGTGGATTCACCCCTCCACTTT. As protein: CASSIAWTGVDSPLHF.

The V and J genes are TRBV4-1 and TRBJ1-6, with TRBD1 as a possible D gene (6 bases). Germline lookup yields CDR1 MGHRA and CDR2 YSYEKL. The CDR3 is 15 residues long. The V gene lost 2 bases and the J gene lost 10 bases, with 15 bases spanning the gap. CDR3: CASSQLGQGNSPLHF. CDR3 coding DNA: TGCGCCAGCAGCCAACTTGGGCAGGGGAACTCACCCCTCCACTTT.

The V call is TRBV19, the J call TRBJ2-7; D unresolved. This CDR3 is 15 amino acids long. Trimming left V 5 bases short and J 0 bases short, with 14 bases between. From germline, CDR1 is LNHDA and CDR2 SQIVND (reference sequence). DNA for the CDR3: TGTGCCAGTAGTCGTCTACATTCGAGCTCCTACGAGCAGTACTTC. As protein: CASSRLHSSSYEQYF.

V is TRBV18 and J is TRBJ2-2, with unresolved D. Germline CDR1 reads KGHSH; CDR2 reads LQKENI. This CDR3 is built from 13 residues. Trimming took off 6 bases at V and 4 bases at J, with 9 bases between the two ends. CDR3 in amino acids: CASSRSGTGELFF. DNA for the CDR3: TGTGCCAGCTCCCGCTCTGGCACCGGGGAGCTGTTTTTT.

The chain combines TRBV7-9 with TRBJ2-6; possible D gene TRBD1, 6 bases. In germline, CDR1 is SEHNR, CDR2 FQNEAQ (reference sequence). The length of the CDR3 is 18 residues. V lost 5 bases, J lost 1 base, and 18 bases lay in between. The CDR3 coding sequence is TGTGCCAGCAGCCCACCAAGGGGCAGGGGATCTGGGGCCAACGTCCTGACTTTC. The encoded protein is CASSPPRGRGSGANVLTF.

This chain joins TRBV5-4 and TRBJ2-2; D unresolved. Per germline, CDR1 SGHNT and CDR2 YYREEE (reference sequence). V was trimmed by 3 bases and J by 1 base, leaving 4 bases between them. The CDR3 is made up of 13 amino acids. The CDR3 loop reads CASSSMNTGELFF. The CDR3 bases are TGTGCCAGCAGCTCGATGAACACCGGGGAGCTGTTTTTT.

The chain combines TRBV6-2 or TRBV6-3 with TRBJ2-1, with TRBD2 matching 8 bases. CDR3 length: 17 amino acids. Germline trimming cut 0 bases from V and 4 bases from J; bases unmatched to any gene: 8. The V gene's germline CDR1 is MNHEY and CDR2 SVGEGT. The CDR3 coding sequence is TGTGCCAGCAGTTACTCGCGGGGGGCTATCTTATACAATGAGCAGTTCTTC. The encoded protein is CASSYSRGAILYNEQFF.

The chain combines TRBV4-3 with TRBJ2-3, with D uncertain. Germline assignment: CDR1 LGHNA and CDR2 YSLEER. The CDR3 has 15 amino acids. Trimming shortened V by 0 bases and J by 1 base, and 8 bases separated the two germline ends. The DNA for the CDR3 is TGCGCCAGCAGCCAAGAGCCGACCCGCACAGATACGCAGTATTTT. It specifies CASSQEPTRTDTQYF.

This chain joins TRBV2 and TRBJ2-1, with TRBD2 matching 9 bases. The CDR3 extends over 14 amino acids. J gave up 6 bases and V 4 bases, and 4 bases lay outside the gene matches. Germline V gene data show CDR1 as SNHLY and CDR2 as FYNNEI. CDR3 in DNA: TGTGCCAGCAGTGCTAGCGGGGTGACCAATGAGCAGTTCTTC. This encodes CASSASGVTNEQFF. The whole variable domain, filled in from reference TRBV2 and TRBJ2-1, reads EPEVTQTPSHQVTQMGQEVILRCVPISNHLYFYWYRQILGQKVEFLVSFYNNEISEKSEIFDDQFSVERPDGSNFTLKIRSTKLEDSAMYFCASSASGVTNEQFFGPGTRLTVL.

The sample holds one count of this clone. The chain uses TRBV7-3 and TRBJ1-1; 7 bases agree with TRBD1. This CDR3 has 14 amino acids. V lost 4 bases and J lost 4; bases outside the gene matches: 6. Germline V gene data show CDR1 as SGHTA and CDR2 as FQGTGA. The CDR3 nucleotides read TGTGCCAGCAGCTCTCAGGGGGTAGGCACTGAAGCTTTCTTT. Amino acid sequence: CASSSQGVGTEAFF. Full variable domain (remainder filled in from reference TRBV7-3 and TRBJ1-1): GAGVSQTPSNKVTEKGKYVELRCDPISGHTALYWYRQSLGQGPEFLIYFQGTGAADDSGLPNDRFFAVRPEGSVSTLKIQRTERGDSAVYLCASSSQGVGTEAFFGQGTRLTVV.

J is TRBJ2-1 and V is TRBV7-9, with TRBD1 as a possible D gene (6 bases). This CDR3 is 14 amino acids long. The V gene lost 1 base and the J gene lost 9 bases, with 13 bases spanning the gap. In germline, CDR1 is SEHNR, CDR2 FQNEAQ (reference sequence). CDR3 in amino acids: CASSLGNRVGEQFF. CDR3 DNA: TGTGCCAGCAGCTTAGGGAACAGGGTTGGTGAGCAGTTCTTC.

The chain is built from TRBV7-9 and TRBJ1-5, with 10 bases identical to TRBD1. The CDR3 covers 14 residues. V shed 5 bases, J shed 5 bases, and the junction held 3 bases outside the gene matches. The germline gives CDR1 SEHNR, CDR2 FQNEAQ (reference sequence). In DNA, the CDR3 is TGTGCCAGCAGCCGGGGACAGGGGCATCAGCCCCAGCATTTT. As protein: CASSRGQGHQPQHF.

This clone was seen a single time. The V call is TRBV7-2, the J call TRBJ1-1; D gene ambiguous. The CDR3 totals 17 residues. V shed 5 bases and J shed 4 bases, with 23 bases lying between them. The germline V gene encodes CDR1 SGHTA and CDR2 FQGNSA. This CDR3 is CASSPIRGIPTFTEAFF. CDR3 sequence (DNA): TGTGCCAGCAGCCCGATTCGGGGTATTCCCACTTTCACTGAAGCTTTCTTT.

J is TRBJ2-7 and V is TRBV10-2; 10 bases agree with TRBD1. V lost 8 bases to trimming and J lost 6 bases; unmatched junction nucleotides: 10. The CDR3 sequence is 14 residues long. CDR1 is WSHSY and CDR2 is SAAADI in the germline V gene. The CDR3 protein is CASGWDRGPLEQYF. For the CDR3, the DNA is TGCGCCAGCGGCTGGGACAGGGGACCCCTCGAGCAGTACTTC.